The source of this T cell receptor beta chain is a study of T cells in Graves' hyperthyroidism and ophthalmopathy. The CDR3 consists of 15 residues. V gave up 6 bases and J gave up 0 bases, with 11 bases separating them. Germline V gene sequence: CDR1 MNHNS, CDR2 SASEGT. Uncontrolled infection, other autoimmune disease, pregnancy or lactation excluded patients. Each 10 ml fresh peripheral blood draw supplied the PBMCs. TCR beta CDR3 regions were amplified from RNA transcripts. The study used the HTBI primer set for a first-round RT-PCR of the TCR CDR3. TCRdb used MiXCR to reprocess the multiplex PCR reads, holding one entry per CDR3 protein. The table shows roughly 710,000 distinct CDR3 sequences, with about 35% occurring only once.

This chain joins TRBV6-1 and TRBJ1-4; D is unclear. The sequence was obtained from a woman in her thirties or forties with Graves' hyperthyroidism. Sequencing was performed on blood. In nucleotides, the CDR3 is TGTGCCAGCAGGAGGGCTGGAGCAACTAATGAAAAACTGTTTTTT. Translated, it gives CASRRAGATNEKLFF.